The 4 T cell receptor beta chains presented below share a single source sample, sequenced in a study of blood T cell repertoires in COVID-19. The assay was immunoSEQ multiplex PCR, and TCRdb's table has in-frame clones only and misses some. The sample contains 300,000 to 350,000 clones, approximately 86% of which appear only once. Sequenced sample: peripheral blood. These receptors were taken from a man aged 30 to 39 with COVID-19, enrolled during active disease.

The chain couples TRBV19 to TRBJ1-2, with D perhaps TRBD1 (5 bases). Trimming shortened V by 9 bases and J by 4 bases, and 12 bases separated the two germline ends. This CDR3 comprises 12 residues. CDR1 is LNHDA, CDR2 SQIVND, per germline (reference sequence). The CDR3 DNA follows: TGTGCCAGCCTCGACAGCCCCTATGGCTACACCTTC. This gives the protein CASLDSPYGYTF.

The V call is TRBV5-5, the J call TRBJ2-3; D not resolved. The V end lost 0 bases, the J end lost 1 base, and 6 bases lay between the germline ends. The germline V gene has CDR1 SGHKS and CDR2 YYEKEE (reference sequence). There are 14 residues in the CDR3. DNA for the CDR3: TGTGCCAGCAGCTTGGACGGTGGCACAGATACGCAGTATTTT. Residues: CASSLDGGTDTQYF. Full variable domain (remainder filled in from reference TRBV5-5 and TRBJ2-3): DAGVTQSPTHLIKTRGQQVTLRCSPISGHKSVSWYQQVLGQGPQFIFQYYEKEERGRGNFPDRFSARQFPNYSSELNVNALLLGDSALYLCASSLDGGTDTQYFGPGTRLTVL.

The chain has TRBV2 and TRBJ1-1; D uncertain. The V gene's germline CDR1 is SNHLY and CDR2 FYNNEI. The CDR3 consists of 15 residues. With 2 bases removed from V and 1 base from J, the gap between germline ends came to 11 bases. CDR3 amino acids: CASSEMRAGNTEAFF. As DNA, the CDR3 is TGTGCCAGCAGTGAAATGCGGGCCGGGAACACTGAAGCTTTCTTT.

The chain is built from TRBV7-9 and TRBJ1-3; D is unclear. The V end lost 1 base, the J end lost 2 bases, and 6 bases lay between the germline ends. The V gene's germline CDR1 is SEHNR and CDR2 FQNEAQ (reference sequence). This CDR3 has 14 amino acids. This chain's CDR3 is CASSLVEAGNTIYF. The CDR3 coding sequence is TGTGCCAGCAGCTTAGTCGAGGCTGGAAACACCATATATTTT.